This entry features one T cell receptor beta chain sequence. V was clipped by 0 bases and J by 5 bases, with 9 bases between them. The CDR3 extends over 14 amino acids. Germline CDR1 is KGHDR and CDR2 is SFDVKD. The data stem from a study of blood T cell repertoires in COVID-19. Study information: Two negative PCRs, clearance, or symptom resolution were required of recovered Cohort 3 donors. Nucleic acid was either cDNA or gDNA, and it came from T cells, B-cell-depleted T cells, or PBMCs.

In the authors' workflow: Reference gene primer amplification in the assay estimated nucleated cell counts. Using immunoSEQ multiplex PCR, the repertoire was profiled, and TCRdb retains in-frame clones only, with some absent. D and trimming were read from the DNA, whereas the V and J calls and clone size are those reported in that table. The data show under 150,000 clones, 84% seen once. V gene TRBV24-1 combines with J gene TRBJ1-1; maybe TRBD1 (6 bases). This TCR was recovered from a man in his fifties or sixties in a cohort exposed to, infected with or recovered from COVID-19 (not recorded which). The sample comprised PBMCs or T cells enriched from blood (not recorded which). The DNA for the CDR3 is TGTGCCACCAGTGATTTGCAGGGGCATACTGAAGCTTTCTTT. It specifies CATSDLQGHTEAFF.